The present entry profiles one TCR beta chain with its context. Its antigen remains unidentified. The ends lost 4 bases at V and 10 bases at J; junction bases unmatched: 10. CDR1 and CDR2 (germline): MNHNS, SASEGT. CDR3 length equals 14 residues. This specimen comes from a study of cytomegalovirus exposure and HLA in healthy donors. Overall study results and limits: Among TCR sequences, most were rare, though some public TCRs appeared in many donors.

The table came from immunoSEQ multiplex PCR; TCRdb's copy has only in-frame clones and leaves some out. The table has 45,000 to 60,000 clones, more than 80% seen once; the top ten hold about 6%. The clonotype comes from a woman between 18 and 29 years old in good health and CMV-seronegative. Sequencing was done on a sample of PBMCs. The V gene is TRBV6-1, the J gene TRBJ2-7; TRBD1 matches 10 bases. As DNA, the CDR3 is TGTGCCAGCAGTGGGAGCGGGACAGGGGTGTTTCAGTACTTC. Its protein product is CASSGSGTGVFQYF.